This T cell receptor beta chain was found in a study of blood T cell repertoires in COVID-19. Study in general: Samples representing acute and convalescent COVID-19 were sourced from the United States, Italy and Spain.

Clones were sequenced by immunoSEQ multiplex PCR, and TCRdb holds only the in-frame ones, with some missing. The table includes 20,000 to 30,000 clones, around nine tenths detected once. The clonotype comes from a man between 65 and 79 years old with acute or convalescent COVID-19. Sequenced sample: peripheral blood.

CDR3 nucleotides: TGTGCCAGCAGTTACAGCACTAGCGGAGGGATCCATGAGCAGTTCTTC. Encoded protein: CASSYSTSGGIHEQFF. V usage is TRBV6-5 and J usage is TRBJ2-1, with 8 bases identical to TRBD2. The CDR3 runs to 16 residues. The ends lost 2 bases at V and 8 bases at J; junction bases unmatched: 11. Germline-derived CDR1 and CDR2 are MNHEY and SVGAGI.